This is a list of T cell receptor beta chains from one sample in a study of response to subunit inactivated influenza vaccine. TCRdb independently ran MiXCR on the RT-PCR reads; one entry per CDR3 protein. This table has about 520,000 distinct CDR3 sequences, about 25% appearing once. The sequenced sample was CD4+ T cells sorted from PBMCs, obtained roughly 5 days after vaccination. The origin of the receptors is a man aged 50 to 59 who received an inactivated influenza vaccine. The CDR3 runs from the conserved cysteine through the conserved F or W. The D gene is left open where the match is weak. Some rows have no size entry. The others give once, few or many, or a class for an expanded clone.

j_call | v_call | d_call | clone_size | cdr3_nt | cdr3_aa
TRBJ1-6 | TRBV6-5 | . | . | TGTGCCAGCAGTTACCAAGGGGGTAGGGGGAATTCACCCCTCCACTTT | CASSYQGGRGNSPLHF
TRBJ2-1 | TRBV24-1 | TRBD1 | . | TGTGCCACCAGTGACCCGAGCCGGGACAGGGTGAGGAATGAGCAGTTCTTC | CATSDPSRDRVRNEQFF
TRBJ2-7 | TRBV12-3/TRBV12-4 | . | . | TGTGCCAGCAGGGTGGGTGGTGTCTCCTACGAGCAGTACTTC | CASRVGGVSYEQYF
TRBJ2-1 | TRBV3-1 | . | . | TGTGCCAGCAGCCAAGATAGAGGGTCGAATGAGCAGTTCTTC | CASSQDRGSNEQFF
TRBJ2-1 | TRBV24-1 | TRBD1 | . | TGTGCCACCAGTGATTGGGGGACAGGGGCTTACAATGAGCAGTTCTTC | CATSDWGTGAYNEQFF
TRBJ2-3 | TRBV10-3 | . | few | TGTGCCATCAGTAGAGCCAGAGAAACAGATACGCAGTATTTT | CAISRARETDTQYF
TRBJ1-5 | TRBV7-3 | . | few | TGTGCCAGCAGCCCCAGGGGAAACAATCAGCCCCAGCATTTT | CASSPRGNNQPQHF
TRBJ2-1 | TRBV7-2 | TRBD1 | . | TGTGCCAGCAGCTTAGGGGACAGGGGGTTCGATGAGCAGTTCTTC | CASSLGDRGFDEQFF
TRBJ1-1 | TRBV5-1 | . | few | TGCGCCAGCAGCTTGGAGTGGGGGATGAACACTGAAGCTTTCTTT | CASSLEWGMNTEAFF
TRBJ2-5 | TRBV9 | . | . | TGTGCCAGCAGCGTAGGAATCGGAAGGTTCCAAGAGACCCAGTACTTC | CASSVGIGRFQETQYF
TRBJ2-2 | TRBV12-3/TRBV12-4 | . | . | TGTGCCAGCAGTTTTGGTAGTAGCGGGAACACCGGGGAGCTGTTTTTT | CASSFGSSGNTGELFF
TRBJ2-7 | TRBV10-2 | TRBD1 | . | TGCGCCAGCAGTGAGTACCCAAGTCAGTGGACAGGAGCCTACGAGCAGTACTTC | CASSEYPSQWTGAYEQYF
TRBJ2-1 | TRBV11-2 | . | few | TGTGCCAGCAGGGATGGACTGGTAGGCTCCTACAATGAGCAGTTCTTC | CASRDGLVGSYNEQFF
TRBJ2-3 | TRBV10-3 | TRBD2 | . | TGTGCCATCAGTGGTACCGGGACTAGTGGCACAGATACGCAGTATTTT | CAISGTGTSGTDTQYF
TRBJ2-5 | TRBV20-1 | . | . | TGCAGTGCTAGATTGGTCAGGAGAAGATTGGGAGAGACCCAGTACTTC | CSARLVRRRLGETQYF
TRBJ2-1 | TRBV20-1 | . | few | TGCAGTGCTAGAGATCTGGTGGGATATAATGAGCAGTTCTTC | CSARDLVGYNEQFF
TRBJ1-5 | TRBV20-1 | . | few | TGCAGTGCTAGACCCTCGGGGGGGAAGCAGCCCCAGCATTTT | CSARPSGGKQPQHF
TRBJ2-4 | TRBV12-3/TRBV12-4 | . | . | TGTGCCAGCAGTGGTTCGGTCACAGCTATTAGCCAAAACATTCAGTACTTC | CASSGSVTAISQNIQYF
TRBJ2-1 | TRBV29-1 | TRBD2 | . | TGCAGCGTGGCAAGGGGACTAACCTACAATGAGCAGTTCTTC | CSVARGLTYNEQFF
TRBJ1-1 | TRBV6-6 | . | once | TGTGCCGGTCGACAGCCAATGAACACTGAAGCTTTCTTT | CAGRQPMNTEAFF
TRBJ1-4 | TRBV5-5 | . | many | TGTGCCAGCAGCTTTATGCCGGGGGCGCTTACTAATGAAAAACTGTTTTTT | CASSFMPGALTNEKLFF
TRBJ2-2 | TRBV4-3 | TRBD2 | . | TGCGCCAGCAGCCATCAACTAGCGGGAGGGCCTCACGGGGAGCTGTTTTTT | CASSHQLAGGPHGELFF
TRBJ2-7 | TRBV5-1 | TRBD1 | few | TGCGCCAGCAGCCCTGGGACAGGAGGTCGCGAGCAGTACTTC | CASSPGTGGREQYF
TRBJ1-5 | TRBV7-2 | . | once | TGTGCCAGCAGCCGCAGGGACGGGAGCAATCAGCCCCAGCATTTT | CASSRRDGSNQPQHF
TRBJ2-5 | TRBV2 | TRBD1 | few | TGTGCCAGCAGCATACTACAGGGGCCGGGGGAGACCCAGTACTTC | CASSILQGPGETQYF
TRBJ1-2 | TRBV28 | . | . | TGTGCCAGCACCCTAGTAGGGGGGGCGCGAGGCTACACCTTC | CASTLVGGARGYTF
TRBJ2-1 | TRBV10-3 | . | . | TGTGCCATCAGCCGGGAGCAGGAGCAGTTCTTC | CAISREQEQFF
TRBJ1-6 | TRBV5-1 | . | . | TGCGCCAGCAGCTTGGCCGGGACGAGCTCCTATAATTCACCCCTCCACTTT | CASSLAGTSSYNSPLHF
TRBJ1-3 | TRBV6-1 | TRBD1 | . | TGTGCCACCTCTCGGGGACAGGGGCCAAACACCATATATTTT | CATSRGQGPNTIYF
TRBJ2-7 | TRBV12-3/TRBV12-4 | TRBD1 | . | TGTGCCAGCGGGACAGGGTGGTACGAGCAGTACTTC | CASGTGWYEQYF
TRBJ2-3 | TRBV4-3 | . | few | TGCGCCAGCAGCCAAGGTGGGAGCCGCACAGATACGCAGTATTTT | CASSQGGSRTDTQYF
TRBJ2-1 | TRBV25-1 | . | . | TGTGCCAGCAGTAATAGCGGAAAACAGTTCTTC | CASSNSGKQFF
TRBJ2-7 | TRBV25-1 | . | . | TGTGCCAGTGGCCGGGACAATACCTACGAGCAGTACTTC | CASGRDNTYEQYF
TRBJ1-1 | TRBV5-1 | . | many | TGCGCCAGCAGCTTGGACCCGAACACTGAAGCTTTCTTT | CASSLDPNTEAFF
TRBJ2-3 | TRBV5-6 | TRBD2 | . | TGTGCCAGCAGCTTGGGGCTAGCGGGCCATAATATGCAGTATTTT | CASSLGLAGHNMQYF
TRBJ2-5 | TRBV6-2/TRBV6-3 | TRBD2 | few | TGTGCCAGCAGTAAGCGACTAGCGGGGGGTCTGGAGACCCAGTACTTC | CASSKRLAGGLETQYF
TRBJ2-1 | TRBV24-1 | . | few | TGTGCCACCAGTGCGGGGGCCCCCTACAATGAGCAGTTCTTC | CATSAGAPYNEQFF
TRBJ1-5 | TRBV7-9 | TRBD1 | . | TGTGCCAGCAGCGATCAGGGGGGCAATCAGCCCCAGCATTTT | CASSDQGGNQPQHF
TRBJ2-4 | TRBV20-1 | TRBD2 | . | TGCAGTGCTAGAGATCACAGCGGGAGAGGAAGAAACATTCAGTACTTC | CSARDHSGRGRNIQYF
TRBJ2-2 | TRBV4-2 | . | . | TGTGCCAGCAGCCCGTATGGGACTGACACCGGGGAGCTGTTTTTT | CASSPYGTDTGELFF
TRBJ2-2 | TRBV29-1 | . | . | TGCAGCATTGGCTTTAACACCGGGGAGCTGTTTTTT | CSIGFNTGELFF
TRBJ1-5 | TRBV5-1 | . | few | TGCGCCAGCAGCTTGGGTGAAGTGAATCAGCCCCAGCATTTT | CASSLGEVNQPQHF
TRBJ2-1 | TRBV7-6 | . | few | TGTGCCAGCAGCTTAGTATTCGGGGGAAACTACAATGAGCAGTTCTTC | CASSLVFGGNYNEQFF
TRBJ1-2 | TRBV12-3/TRBV12-4 | TRBD1 | few | TGTGCCAGCACCAGACAGGGGGCTAACTATGGCTACACCTTC | CASTRQGANYGYTF
TRBJ2-3 | TRBV10-3 | TRBD2 | . | TGTGCCATCAGAGAGACTAGCGACACAGATACGCAGTATTTT | CAIRETSDTDTQYF
TRBJ1-1 | TRBV29-1 | TRBD1 | . | TGCAGCGTTCTCGGGGACAGAGAAGCTTTCTTT | CSVLGDREAFF
TRBJ2-7 | TRBV15 | TRBD2 | . | TGTGCCACCAGCAGAGACCCAAAGACTAGCGCCTACGAGCAGTACTTC | CATSRDPKTSAYEQYF
TRBJ2-3 | TRBV5-4 | . | . | TGTGCCAGCAACTCTGCTTCGGCCACAGATACGCAGTATTTT | CASNSASATDTQYF
TRBJ2-7 | TRBV15 | . | . | TGTGCCACCTCTCGGGGGGGGACAGACGAGCAGTACTTC | CATSRGGTDEQYF
TRBJ2-3 | TRBV30 | . | few | TGTGCCTGGAGTGTAAAGGCAACGCAGTATTTT | CAWSVKATQYF
TRBJ2-5 | TRBV5-1 | TRBD1 | . | TGCGCCAGCATGGATTTACAGGGGTTCCGAGAGACCCAGTACTTC | CASMDLQGFRETQYF
TRBJ2-2 | TRBV7-2 | . | . | TGTGCCAGCAGCAAATACGGGACAAAGAACACCGGGGAGCTGTTTTTT | CASSKYGTKNTGELFF
TRBJ2-1 | TRBV2 | . | . | TGTGCCAGCACGGGACAAGTAAACAATGAGCAGTTCTTC | CASTGQVNNEQFF
TRBJ2-4 | TRBV29-1 | . | . | TGCAGCGTTGCGGCAGGTTCGGGATTTGGAAACATTCAGTACTTC | CSVAAGSGFGNIQYF
TRBJ1-5 | TRBV20-1 | . | . | TGCAGTGCTAGAGACGGACGGGGCATTAATCAGCCCCAGCATTTT | CSARDGRGINQPQHF
TRBJ2-7 | TRBV3-1 | TRBD1 | . | TGTGCCAGCAGCCAACCCGGGACAGGGGTAAACGAGCAGTACTTC | CASSQPGTGVNEQYF
TRBJ2-4 | TRBV20-1 | TRBD2 | . | TGCAGTGCGGCCCGACTAGCGGGAGATTGGAGGCTTCAGTACTTC | CSAARLAGDWRLQYF
TRBJ1-1 | TRBV4-3 | TRBD1 | . | TGCGCCAGCAGCCAAGGAGCGACAGGGGGCACTGAAGCTTTCTTT | CASSQGATGGTEAFF
TRBJ1-5 | TRBV28 | . | few | TGTGCCAGCGGCCTGGACGGGTACAATCAGCCCCAGCATTTT | CASGLDGYNQPQHF